What follows are 12 T cell receptor beta chains derived from one specimen sequenced in a study of radiotherapy plus CTLA-4 blockade in lung cancer. TCRdb's table, derived via immunoSEQ multiplex PCR, lists solely in-frame clones and lacks some. The sample records approximately 67,000 clones, approximately 82% being singletons. Sequenced here: peripheral blood, sampled from a patient treated with radiotherapy plus ipilimumab. The receptors originated from a human donor with non-small cell lung cancer who had a partial response to radiotherapy plus ipilimumab.

The chain carries TRBV28 and TRBJ1-4; D not certain. Per the germline V gene, CDR1 is MDHEN and CDR2 is SYDVKM. The V end lost 2 bases, the J end lost 8 bases, and 6 bases lay between the germline ends. The CDR3 covers 12 residues. CDR3 bases: TGTGCCAGCAGTTTAGGAGGAGAAAAACTGTTTTTT. Translating gives CASSLGGEKLFF.

In DNA, the CDR3 is TGTGCCAGCAGCTTAGAAGCCTCGGGGGAGACCCAGTACTTC. Translating gives CASSLEASGETQYF. This chain joins TRBV7-6 and TRBJ2-5; weak D call: TRBD2 (5 bases). V gave up 1 base and J gave up 5 bases, with 11 bases separating them. The CDR3 consists of 14 residues. Germline CDR1 is SGHVS and CDR2 is FNYEAQ.

The V gene is TRBV5-5, the J gene TRBJ1-5; D unclear. The CDR3 is made up of 15 amino acids. From germline, CDR1 is SGHKS and CDR2 YYEKEE (reference sequence). The germline V and J ends were trimmed by 0 bases and 4 bases, with 11 bases remaining between them. The chain's CDR3 is CASSLVSGSNQPQHF. The DNA of the CDR3 is TGTGCCAGCAGCTTGGTCTCTGGCAGTAATCAGCCCCAGCATTTT.

The chain employs TRBV7-6 and TRBJ2-7, with D possibly matching TRBD2 (6 bases). Trimming took 0 bases from V and 4 from J, leaving 19 bases between them. The germline CDR1 and CDR2 sequences are SGHVS and FNYEAQ. The CDR3 totals 17 residues. The CDR3 region has the DNA TGTGCCAGCAGCTTAGCGGATGGGGGGACCCGCGGGTACGAGCAGTACTTC. Residues: CASSLADGGTRGYEQYF.

This clone has only one observation. The chain carries TRBV7-9 and TRBJ2-7; 7 nucleotides agree with TRBD1. V shed 6 bases and J 3 bases; nucleotides not matched to a gene: 20. The CDR3 runs to 18 residues. The germline V gene has CDR1 SEHNR and CDR2 FQNEAQ (reference sequence). The CDR3 is CASRSSGTDGPRGYEQYF. The CDR3 DNA reads as TGTGCCAGCAGATCATCCGGGACAGATGGTCCTAGGGGCTACGAGCAGTACTTC. The entire variable domain, with the rest obtained from reference TRBV7-9 and TRBJ2-7, is as follows: DTGVSQNPRHKITKRGQNVTFRCDPISEHNRLYWYRQTLGQGPEFLTYFQNEAQLEKSRLLSDRFSAERPKGSFSTLEIQRTEQGDSAMYLCASRSSGTDGPRGYEQYFGPGTRLTVT.

The chain is built from TRBV7-2 and TRBJ1-3; D might be TRBD1 (5 bases). This CDR3 is built from 16 residues. The germline V and J ends were trimmed by 5 bases and 0 bases, with 14 bases remaining between them. CDR1 is SGHTA and CDR2 is FQGNSA in the germline V gene. The CDR3 sequence is CASSTAGGSSGNTIYF. The DNA for the CDR3 is TGTGCCAGCAGCACCGCGGGGGGTAGCTCTGGAAACACCATATATTTT.

The genes are TRBV4-2 and TRBJ2-7, with 7 bases aligning to TRBD2. CDR1 is LGHNA, CDR2 YNFKEQ, per germline. With V trimmed by 3 bases and J by 2 bases, 7 bases remained unmatched. The CDR3 loop spans 15 amino acids. In DNA form, the CDR3 reads TGTGCCAGCAGCCATGGCAGGACTAGAGCCTACGAGCAGTACTTC. Amino acid sequence: CASSHGRTRAYEQYF.

The chain carries TRBV5-1 and TRBJ2-7; D unclear. V gave up 3 bases and J gave up 2 bases, with 12 bases separating them. The length of the CDR3 is 14 residues. Germline assignment: CDR1 SGHRS and CDR2 YFSETQ. CDR3 bases: TGCGCCAGCAGCTCCGTAGGAGTCACCTACGAGCAGTACTTC. Translating it yields CASSSVGVTYEQYF.

The chain employs TRBV27 and TRBJ1-2; no definite D call. Germline V gives CDR1 MNHEY, CDR2 SMNVEV (reference sequence). Trimming removed 4 bases from V and 1 base from J, with 10 bases in between. There are 14 residues in the CDR3. As DNA, the CDR3 is TGTGCCAGCAGTTCGACCAGGATTAACTATGGCTACACCTTC. This sequence encodes CASSSTRINYGYTF.

The chain joins TRBV29-1 to TRBJ2-6; 10 nucleotides line up with TRBD1. Germline V CDR1 and CDR2: SQVTM, ANQGSEA. The V and J ends lost 7 bases and 2 bases, in that order; junction bases with no gene match: 11. This CDR3 region has 17 residues. The CDR3 loop reads CSGDPPGQGTGANVLTF. The CDR3, as DNA: TGCAGCGGTGATCCTCCGGGACAGGGGACTGGGGCCAACGTCCTGACTTTC.

The chain uses TRBV19 and TRBJ1-5; D not resolved. The CDR3 is made up of 15 amino acids. Germline V gene sequence: CDR1 LNHDA, CDR2 SQIVND (reference sequence). Trimming removed 3 bases at V and 3 bases at J, with 12 bases between. The CDR3: CASSIPRSNNQPQHF. CDR3 DNA sequence: TGTGCCAGTAGTATCCCCAGGTCAAACAATCAGCCCCAGCATTTT. Based on the CDR3 plus reference TRBV19 and TRBJ1-5, the full variable domain is DGGITQSPKYLFRKEGQNVTLSCEQNLNHDAMYWYRQDPGQGLRLIYYSQIVNDFQKGDIAEGYSVSREKKESFPLTVTSAQKNPTAFYLCASSIPRSNNQPQHFGDGTRLSIL.

V and J are TRBV27 and TRBJ2-5; TRBD2 is a possible D gene (6 bases). The ends were cut back, 6 bases at V and 4 bases at J, with 12 bases in the middle. CDR1 MNHEY and CDR2 SMNVEV come from the germline V gene (reference sequence). The CDR3 has 13 amino acids. CDR3 loop: CASRRDSGETQYF. CDR3 DNA: TGTGCCAGCAGAAGGGACTCCGGAGAGACCCAGTACTTC.